The T cell receptor (beta chain) under discussion was sequenced for a study of shared clonotypes between healthy human individuals. The CDR3 contains 14 residues. CDR1 SGHRS and CDR2 YFSETQ come from the germline V gene. V was cut by 0 bases and J by 8 bases, with 11 bases left in between. Clones were read by immunoSEQ multiplex PCR, and TCRdb kept only the in-frame ones, dropping some. This sample has just over 2,000,000 clones, with 95% found just once. The TCR sequence derives from a man aged 18-30 years in good health. The chain has TRBV5-1 and TRBJ1-4, with D tentatively TRBD1 (5 bases). Sequencing was performed on naive CD4+ T cells sorted from blood. Stated subset: CD45RA+ positively selected. The CDR3 DNA is TGCGCCAGCAGCTTGGACCAGGGTCCGGAAAAACTGTTTTTT. As protein: CASSLDQGPEKLFF.